The rows below give T cell receptor beta chains drawn from one sample of a study of identifying expanded T cells in peripheral blood. Libraries were prepared by immunoSEQ multiplex PCR; TCRdb keeps only in-frame clonotypes and omits some of them. Of around 80,000 clones listed, 85% to 90% are singletons. Sample: blood. These receptor sequences come from a person between 18 and 75 years old in good health. The CDR3 runs from the conserved cysteine through the conserved F or W. D genes are given only for firm matches. Expanded clones get a size class; other rows say once, few or many, or leave the size out.

v_call	clone_size	d_call	cdr3_length	j_call	cdr3_aa	cdr3_nt
TRBV12-5	-	TRBD1	12	TRBJ2-1	CASGLDRARQFF	TGTGCTAGTGGTTTAGACAGGGCGCGTCAGTTCTTC
TRBV13	-	TRBD2	17	TRBJ2-1	CASSRPSGGQMYNEQFF	TGTGCCAGCAGCCGGCCTAGCGGGGGGCAGATGTACAATGAGCAGTTCTTC
TRBV2	once	-	16	TRBJ2-2	CASRGGTGSNTGELFF	TGTGCCAGCAGGGGGGGGACAGGTTCGAACACCGGGGAGCTGTTTTTT
TRBV28	-	-	11	TRBJ2-7	CASMENYEQYF	TGTGCCAGCATGGAGAACTACGAGCAGTACTTC
TRBV20-1	-	TRBD2	11	TRBJ2-7	CSARGGYEQYF	TGCAGTGCCCGGGGGGGCTACGAGCAGTACTTC
TRBV4-3	-	-	15	TRBJ1-2	CASSQESGRAYGYTF	TGCGCCAGCAGCCAAGAAAGTGGTCGGGCCTATGGCTACACCTTC
TRBV6-1	-	-	13	TRBJ1-3	CASILHSGNTIYF	TGTGCCAGCATCCTTCACTCTGGAAACACCATATATTTT
TRBV7-3	-	-	12	TRBJ2-1	CASRSGSTEQFF	TGTGCCAGCAGGAGCGGGTCCACTGAGCAGTTCTTC
TRBV9	-	-	16	TRBJ2-3	CASSVGTVGFTDTQYF	TGTGCCAGCAGCGTAGGGACCGTGGGGTTCACAGATACGCAGTATTTT
TRBV28	-	TRBD2	14	TRBJ2-7	CASRPGLAGAEQYF	TGTGCCAGCCGACCGGGACTAGCGGGAGCCGAGCAGTACTTC
TRBV18	-	-	14	TRBJ2-5	CASSPVWGEETQYF	TGTGCCAGCTCACCAGTTTGGGGGGAAGAGACCCAGTACTTC
TRBV6-1	-	-	15	TRBJ2-3	CASSEFRQPHDTQYF	TGTGCCAGCAGTGAATTTAGACAGCCCCACGATACGCAGTATTTT
TRBV15	-	-	16	TRBJ2-1	CATSRDLRAGHNEQFF	TGTGCCACCAGCAGAGATTTGCGAGCCGGCCACAATGAGCAGTTCTTC
TRBV19	-	-	15	TRBJ1-5	CASSIDSDSNQPQHF	TGTGCCAGTAGTATAGATTCAGATAGCAATCAGCCCCAGCATTTT
TRBV6-5	-	TRBD1	15	TRBJ1-2	CATSGAAGGVSGYTF	TGTGCCACCTCAGGGGCGGCAGGGGGTGTGAGTGGCTACACCTTC
TRBV5-4	-	-	14	TRBJ2-7	CASSLGRVNDEQYF	TGTGCCAGCAGCTTGGGCAGGGTCAACGACGAGCAGTACTTC
TRBV18	-	-	16	TRBJ2-1	CASSPTGLEIYNEQFF	TGTGCCAGCTCACCGACGGGACTCGAGATTTACAATGAGCAGTTCTTC
TRBV5-1	-	TRBD1	15	TRBJ1-1	CASSTRAGGNTEAFF	TGCGCCAGCAGCACCCGCGCAGGGGGGAACACTGAAGCTTTCTTT
TRBV5-1	-	TRBD2	14	TRBJ2-1	CASSLTLAGSEQFF	TGCGCCAGCAGCTTAACCCTAGCGGGGTCTGAGCAGTTCTTC
TRBV6-5	-	-	13	TRBJ1-1	CASSSLRNTEAFF	TGTGCCAGCAGTTCTCTCAGAAACACTGAAGCTTTCTTT
TRBV9	-	-	13	TRBJ2-1	CASSVGGGDEQFF	TGTGCCAGCAGCGTGGGGGGAGGAGATGAGCAGTTCTTC
TRBV7-3	-	-	16	TRBJ2-1	CASSLQGGTYYNEQFF	TGTGCCAGCAGCTTACAGGGCGGGACTTACTACAATGAGCAGTTCTTC
TRBV4-1	-	-	14	TRBJ2-7	CASSQYGGLYEQYF	TGCGCCAGCAGCCAATACGGGGGGCTATATGAGCAGTACTTC